This T cell receptor beta chain was recorded in a study of Graves' ophthalmopathy and Graves' hyperthyroidism. Study as a whole: The authors collected peripheral blood at initial diagnosis, before any treatment. General study results and limits: Forecasting of ophthalmopathy progression by the model achieved about 71% sensitivity and roughly 78% specificity.

In this sample, this clonotype turned up many times. Antigen: not known. Each donor who had ophthalmopathy showed moderate-to-severe activity, a CAS of ≥3, a NOSPECS of ≥4, and a duration under 3 months. Enrollment excluded any patients with other autoimmune diseases, uncontrolled infections, pregnancy or lactation. The study amplified TCR beta CDR3 regions using RNA transcripts. The first round was an RT-PCR with HTBI primers, and the second round was a multiplex PCR. TCRdb itself ran the multiplex PCR reads through MiXCR, one entry per CDR3 protein. The sample shows over 450,000 distinct CDR3 sequences, approximately 14% of them seen only once. The TCR comes from a woman in her 30s with Graves' ophthalmopathy. Sequencing was performed on blood.

The DNA for the CDR3 is TGCGCCAGCAGCCCCTCCCCTCGTATGGGGCAGTACTTC. This codes for CASSPSPRMGQYF. V usage is TRBV5-1 and J usage is TRBJ2-7; no firm D call. Germline V gene lookup returns CDR1 SGHRS and CDR2 YFSETQ. The CDR3 consists of 13 residues. V lost 4 bases and J lost 9, with 17 bases in between.